The clone carrying this T cell receptor (beta chain) was observed at least ten times. The antigen is unknown. The V segment lost 4 bases and the J segment 8 bases; nucleotides outside the gene matches: 7. The CDR3 is made up of 13 amino acids. CDR1 and CDR2 (germline): KGHSH, LQKENI. This specimen comes from a study of beta chain features in type 1 diabetes. General study results and limits: There was a moderate but significant shortening of TCRB CDR3s in all four CD4+ subsets of Type 1 diabetes patients.

Reverse transcription of all isolated RNA meant that expressed TCRB transcripts were sequenced. Generated by immunoSEQ multiplex PCR, the TCRdb table keeps only in-frame clones and is missing some. This table holds 150,000 or so clones, approximately 9% found once. This chain connects TRBV18 to TRBJ1-1; 7 bases agree with TRBD1. The receptor was derived from a woman between 18 and 29 years old with type 1 diabetes. The sequenced sample consisted of central memory CD4+ T cells from blood. DNA for the CDR3: TGTGCCAGCTCACGAAGGGGGACAGAGGAAGCTTTCTTT. Residues: CASSRRGTEEAFF.